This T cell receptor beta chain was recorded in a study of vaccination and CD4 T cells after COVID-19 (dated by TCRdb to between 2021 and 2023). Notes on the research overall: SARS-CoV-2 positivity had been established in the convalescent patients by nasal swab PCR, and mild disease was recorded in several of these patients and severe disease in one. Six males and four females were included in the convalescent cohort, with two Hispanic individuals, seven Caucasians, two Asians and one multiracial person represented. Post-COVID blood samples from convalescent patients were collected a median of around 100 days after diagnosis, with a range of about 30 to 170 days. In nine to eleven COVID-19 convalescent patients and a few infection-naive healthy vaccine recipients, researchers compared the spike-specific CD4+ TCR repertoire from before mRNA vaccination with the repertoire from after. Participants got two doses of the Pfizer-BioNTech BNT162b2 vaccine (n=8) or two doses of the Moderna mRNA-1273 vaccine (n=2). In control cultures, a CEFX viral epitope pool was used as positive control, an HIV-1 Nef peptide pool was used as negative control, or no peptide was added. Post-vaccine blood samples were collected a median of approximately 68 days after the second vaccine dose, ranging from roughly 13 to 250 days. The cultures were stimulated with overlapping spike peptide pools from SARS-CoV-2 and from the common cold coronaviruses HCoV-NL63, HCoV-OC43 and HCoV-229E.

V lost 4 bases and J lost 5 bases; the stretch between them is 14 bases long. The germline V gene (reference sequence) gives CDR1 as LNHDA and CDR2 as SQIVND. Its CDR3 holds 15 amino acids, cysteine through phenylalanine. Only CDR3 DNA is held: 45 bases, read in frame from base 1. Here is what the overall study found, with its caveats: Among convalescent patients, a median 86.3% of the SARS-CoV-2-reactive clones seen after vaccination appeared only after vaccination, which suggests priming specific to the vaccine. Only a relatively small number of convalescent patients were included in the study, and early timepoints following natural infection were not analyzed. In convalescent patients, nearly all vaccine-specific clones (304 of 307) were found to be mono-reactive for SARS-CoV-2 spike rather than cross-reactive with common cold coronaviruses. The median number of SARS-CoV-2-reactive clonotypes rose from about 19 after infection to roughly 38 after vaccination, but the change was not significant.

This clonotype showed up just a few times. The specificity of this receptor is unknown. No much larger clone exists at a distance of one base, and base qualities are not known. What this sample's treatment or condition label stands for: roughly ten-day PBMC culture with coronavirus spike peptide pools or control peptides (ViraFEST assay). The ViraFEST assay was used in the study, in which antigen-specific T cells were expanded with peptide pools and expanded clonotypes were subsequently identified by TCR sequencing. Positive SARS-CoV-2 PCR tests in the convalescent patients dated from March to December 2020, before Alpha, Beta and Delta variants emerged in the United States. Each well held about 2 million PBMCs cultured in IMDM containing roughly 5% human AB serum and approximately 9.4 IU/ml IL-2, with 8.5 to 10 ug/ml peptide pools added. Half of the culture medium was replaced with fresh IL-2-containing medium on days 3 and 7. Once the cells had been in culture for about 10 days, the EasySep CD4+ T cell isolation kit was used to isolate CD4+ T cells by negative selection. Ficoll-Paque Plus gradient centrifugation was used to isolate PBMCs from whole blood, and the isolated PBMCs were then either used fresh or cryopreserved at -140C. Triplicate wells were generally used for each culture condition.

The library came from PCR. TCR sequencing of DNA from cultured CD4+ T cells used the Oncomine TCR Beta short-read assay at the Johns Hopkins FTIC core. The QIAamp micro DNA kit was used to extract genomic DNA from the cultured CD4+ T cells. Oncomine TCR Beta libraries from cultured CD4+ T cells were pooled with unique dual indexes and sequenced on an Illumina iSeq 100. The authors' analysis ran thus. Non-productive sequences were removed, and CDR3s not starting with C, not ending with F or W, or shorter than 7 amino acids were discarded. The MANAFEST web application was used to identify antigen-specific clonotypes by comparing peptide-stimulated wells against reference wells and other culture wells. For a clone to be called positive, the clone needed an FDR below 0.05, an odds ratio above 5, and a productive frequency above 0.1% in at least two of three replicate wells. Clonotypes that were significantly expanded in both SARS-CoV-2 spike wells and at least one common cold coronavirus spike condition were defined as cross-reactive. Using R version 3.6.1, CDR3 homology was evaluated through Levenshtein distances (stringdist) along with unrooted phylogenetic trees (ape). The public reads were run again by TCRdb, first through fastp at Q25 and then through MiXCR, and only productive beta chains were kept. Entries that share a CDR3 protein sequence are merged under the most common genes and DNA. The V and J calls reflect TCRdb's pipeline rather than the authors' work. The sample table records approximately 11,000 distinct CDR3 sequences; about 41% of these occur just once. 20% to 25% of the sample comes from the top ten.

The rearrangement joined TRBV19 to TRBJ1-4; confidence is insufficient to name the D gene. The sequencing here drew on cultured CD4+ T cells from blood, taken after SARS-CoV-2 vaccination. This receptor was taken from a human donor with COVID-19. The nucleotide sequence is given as TGTGCCAGTAGTACCCCCAAAGGCAACAATGAAAAACTGTTTTTT. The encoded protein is CASSTPKGNNEKLFF.